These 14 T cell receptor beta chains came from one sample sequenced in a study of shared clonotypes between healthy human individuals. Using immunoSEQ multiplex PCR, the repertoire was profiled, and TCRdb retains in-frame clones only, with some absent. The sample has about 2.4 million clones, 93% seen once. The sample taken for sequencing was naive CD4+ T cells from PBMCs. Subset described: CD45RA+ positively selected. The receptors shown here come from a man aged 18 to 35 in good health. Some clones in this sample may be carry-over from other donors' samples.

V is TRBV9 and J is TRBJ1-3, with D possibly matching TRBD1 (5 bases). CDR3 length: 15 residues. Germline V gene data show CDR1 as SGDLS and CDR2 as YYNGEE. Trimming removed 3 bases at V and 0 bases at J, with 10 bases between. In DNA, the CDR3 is TGTGCCAGCAGCGCGGACATCGCCTCTGGAAACACCATATATTTT. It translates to CASSADIASGNTIYF.

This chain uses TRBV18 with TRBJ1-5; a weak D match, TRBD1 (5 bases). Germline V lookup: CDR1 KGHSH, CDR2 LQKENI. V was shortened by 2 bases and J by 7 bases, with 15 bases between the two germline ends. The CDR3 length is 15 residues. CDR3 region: CASSPDQGIGQPQHF. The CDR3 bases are TGTGCCAGCTCACCAGATCAGGGAATCGGGCAGCCCCAGCATTTT.

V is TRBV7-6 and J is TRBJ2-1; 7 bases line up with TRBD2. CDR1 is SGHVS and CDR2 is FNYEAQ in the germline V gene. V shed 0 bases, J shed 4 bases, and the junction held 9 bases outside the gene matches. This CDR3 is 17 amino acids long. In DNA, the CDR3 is TGTGCCAGCAGCTTAGCCCCGGGGGGAGGAACGTACAATGAGCAGTTCTTC. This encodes CASSLAPGGGTYNEQFF.

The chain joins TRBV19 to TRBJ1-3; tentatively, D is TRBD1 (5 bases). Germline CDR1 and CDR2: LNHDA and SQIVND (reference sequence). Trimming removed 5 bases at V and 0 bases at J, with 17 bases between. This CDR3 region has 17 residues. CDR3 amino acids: CASSPSGTRTSGNTIYF. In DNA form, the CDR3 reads TGTGCCAGTAGTCCCTCCGGGACCCGGACCTCTGGAAACACCATATATTTT.

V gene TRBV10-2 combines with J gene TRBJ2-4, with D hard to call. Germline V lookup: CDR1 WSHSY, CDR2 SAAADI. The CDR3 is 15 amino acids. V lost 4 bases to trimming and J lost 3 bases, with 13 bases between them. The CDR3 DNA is TGCGCCAGCAGTGCCGTCAGGTTAAGCAAAAACATTCAGTACTTC. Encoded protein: CASSAVRLSKNIQYF.

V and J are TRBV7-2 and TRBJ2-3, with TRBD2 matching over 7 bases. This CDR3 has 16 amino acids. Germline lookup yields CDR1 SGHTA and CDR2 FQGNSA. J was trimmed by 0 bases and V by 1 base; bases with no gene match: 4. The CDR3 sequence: CASSLVASGSTDTQYF. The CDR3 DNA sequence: TGTGCCAGCAGCTTAGTGGCTAGCGGTAGCACAGATACGCAGTATTTT.

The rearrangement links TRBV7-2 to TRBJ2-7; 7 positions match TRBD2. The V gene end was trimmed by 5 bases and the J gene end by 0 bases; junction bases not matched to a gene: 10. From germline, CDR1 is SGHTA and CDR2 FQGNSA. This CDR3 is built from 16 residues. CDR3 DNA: TGTGCCAGCAGCCCCTCATGGGCGGGGGTCTCCTACGAGCAGTACTTC. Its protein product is CASSPSWAGVSYEQYF.

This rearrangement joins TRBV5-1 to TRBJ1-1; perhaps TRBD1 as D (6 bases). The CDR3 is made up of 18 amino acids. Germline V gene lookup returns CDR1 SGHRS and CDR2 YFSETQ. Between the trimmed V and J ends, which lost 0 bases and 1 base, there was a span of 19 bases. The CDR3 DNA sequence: TGCGCCAGCAGCTTGGCCCGCGGGGGGCTGGGACCGAACACTGAAGCTTTCTTT. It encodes CASSLARGGLGPNTEAFF.

The CDR3 nucleotides are TGTGCCAGCAGCCCCGGGGACAGGGGACCGGACTACACCTTC. Translation gives CASSPGDRGPDYTF. This chain joins TRBV6-5 and TRBJ1-2; 10 nucleotides line up with TRBD1. With V trimmed by 6 bases and J by 10 bases, 11 bases remained unmatched. Germline lookup yields CDR1 MNHEY and CDR2 SVGAGI. The CDR3 covers 14 residues.

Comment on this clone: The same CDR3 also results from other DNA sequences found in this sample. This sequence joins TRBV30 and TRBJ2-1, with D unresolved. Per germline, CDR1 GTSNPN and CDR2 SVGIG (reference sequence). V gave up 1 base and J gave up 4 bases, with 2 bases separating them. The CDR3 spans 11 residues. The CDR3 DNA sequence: TGTGCCTGGAGTGCTTACAATGAGCAGTTCTTC. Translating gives CAWSAYNEQFF.

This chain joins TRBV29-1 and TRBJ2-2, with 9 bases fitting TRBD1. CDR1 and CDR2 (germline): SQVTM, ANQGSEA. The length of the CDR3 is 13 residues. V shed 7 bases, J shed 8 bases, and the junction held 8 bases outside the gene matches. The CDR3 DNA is TGCAGCGCCGCTGAACAGGGGGCAGGGGAGCTGTTTTTT. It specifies CSAAEQGAGELFF.

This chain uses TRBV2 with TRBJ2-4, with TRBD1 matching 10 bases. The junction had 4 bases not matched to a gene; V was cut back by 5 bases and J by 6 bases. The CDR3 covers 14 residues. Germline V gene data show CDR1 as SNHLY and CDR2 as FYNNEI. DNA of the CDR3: TGTGCCAGCAGTCTCCGGGACAGGGGAAACATTCAGTACTTC. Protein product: CASSLRDRGNIQYF.

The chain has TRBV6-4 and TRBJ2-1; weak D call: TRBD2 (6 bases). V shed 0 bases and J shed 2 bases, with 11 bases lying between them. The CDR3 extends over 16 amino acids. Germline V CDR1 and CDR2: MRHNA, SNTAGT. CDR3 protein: CASSDSGGMPYNEQFF. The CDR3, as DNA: TGTGCCAGCAGTGACTCGGGGGGAATGCCCTACAATGAGCAGTTCTTC.

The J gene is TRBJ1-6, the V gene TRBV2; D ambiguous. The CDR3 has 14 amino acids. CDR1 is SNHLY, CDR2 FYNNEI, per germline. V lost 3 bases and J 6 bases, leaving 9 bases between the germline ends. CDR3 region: CASSDTRGNSPLHF. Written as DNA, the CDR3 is TGTGCCAGCAGTGATACCCGGGGTAATTCACCCCTCCACTTT.